The present T cell receptor (beta chain) was sequenced within a study of blood T cell repertoires in COVID-19. On the study more broadly: PBMCs, B-cell-depleted T cells, or T cells were the source of the cDNA or gDNA that made up the material.

The germline V gene encodes CDR1 SGHVS and CDR2 FNYEAQ. This CDR3 spans 16 amino acids. J lost 7 bases, V lost 1 base, and 6 bases had no gene match. This clone showed up just a few times. Authors' analysis steps: Using reference gene primer amplification, nucleated cell counts were estimated. Repertoires were generated with immunoSEQ multiplex PCR, while TCRdb's copy carries only in-frame clones and drops some. Clone size and V and J calls were adopted from that table, with D and trimming inferred from the DNA. The table includes over 55,000 clones, roughly 80% detected once. This TCR came from an elderly man with COVID-19, enrolled during active disease. This rearrangement joins TRBV7-6 to TRBJ1-6; 8 nucleotides match TRBD1. Specimen: peripheral blood. In DNA, the CDR3 is TGTGCCAGCAGCTTAGTTGCAGGGGGCCTAAATTCACCCCTCCACTTT. Translated: CASSLVAGGLNSPLHF.